A selection of T cell receptor beta chains follows, all from one sample in a study of beta chain features in type 1 diabetes. The repertoire was sequenced with immunoSEQ multiplex PCR; TCRdb's copy has only in-frame clones and lacks some. Of roughly 610,000 clones in the sample, around 15% were seen once. The sample comprised naive CD4+ T cells from blood. All receptors derive from a man younger than 30 in good health. Each CDR3 is given with its conserved first and last residue. D genes are given only for firm matches. Clone size is not always given. Where it is, it says once, few, many or a class for expanded clones.

TRBJ1-5,few,TRBV7-9,.,CASSWTSNQPQHF,TGTGCCAGCAGTTGGACAAGCAATCAGCCCCAGCATTTT
TRBJ2-2,.,TRBV10-3,.,CAISEGAGSSGELFF,TGTGCCATCAGTGAGGGGGCAGGATCATCCGGGGAGCTGTTTTTT
TRBJ1-2,few,TRBV5-4,TRBD1,CASSFGGTDSNYGYTF,TGTGCCAGCAGCTTTGGGGGGACAGACTCAAACTATGGCTACACCTTC
TRBJ1-5,.,TRBV6-5,.,CASSQTGGQPQHF,TGTGCCAGCAGTCAGACGGGTGGTCAGCCCCAGCATTTT
TRBJ2-2,.,TRBV30,.,CAWRPDRLTGELFF,TGTGCCTGGAGACCGGACAGACTCACCGGGGAGCTGTTTTTT
TRBJ2-7,.,TRBV7-3,.,CASSPRPAREQYF,TGTGCCAGCAGCCCCCGACCCGCTCGCGAGCAGTACTTC
TRBJ1-1,few,TRBV28,TRBD1,CASSTTGVGGTEAFF,TGTGCCAGCAGTACGACAGGGGTGGGAGGCACTGAAGCTTTCTTT
TRBJ2-1,.,TRBV19,.,CASSIIWKNEQFF,TGTGCCAGTAGTATTATCTGGAAAAATGAGCAGTTCTTC
TRBJ1-1,few,TRBV5-4,TRBD1,CASRGQGAVESTEAFF,TGTGCCAGCAGGGGACAGGGGGCCGTAGAAAGCACTGAAGCTTTCTTT
TRBJ1-5,once,TRBV7-6,.,CASSKSPGFYNQPQHF,TGTGCCAGCAGCAAAAGCCCGGGTTTTTACAATCAGCCCCAGCATTTT
TRBJ1-6,few,TRBV2,.,CASYPQGASPLHF,TGTGCCAGCTATCCCCAGGGTGCTTCACCCCTCCACTTT
TRBJ2-1,.,TRBV29-1,TRBD2,CSVEWSGRGSEQFF,TGCAGCGTTGAGTGGAGCGGGAGGGGGAGTGAGCAGTTCTTC
TRBJ2-2,few,TRBV7-9,TRBD1,CASSLQGANTGELFF,TGTGCCAGCAGCCTACAGGGGGCGAACACCGGGGAGCTGTTTTTT
TRBJ2-5,.,TRBV5-6,TRBD2,CASSLGLAKETQYF,TGTGCCAGCAGCTTGGGACTAGCAAAAGAGACCCAGTACTTC
TRBJ1-4,.,TRBV6-1,.,CASTIKANEKLFF,TGTGCCAGCACTATCAAAGCTAATGAAAAACTGTTTTTT
TRBJ2-1,.,TRBV12-5,TRBD2,CASGPAGDLSYNEQFF,TGTGCTAGTGGCCCGGCGGGAGATCTCTCCTACAATGAGCAGTTCTTC
TRBJ2-5,.,TRBV5-4,TRBD1,CASSGQVGWGQETQYF,TGTGCCAGCAGCGGACAGGTGGGATGGGGCCAAGAGACCCAGTACTTC
TRBJ2-3,.,TRBV5-1,TRBD2,CASSLMGGFTDTQYF,TGCGCCAGCAGCTTGATGGGAGGGTTCACAGATACGCAGTATTTT
TRBJ1-2,.,TRBV30,.,CAWKTQAGRGVGYTF,TGTGCCTGGAAGACACAGGCGGGCCGGGGTGTTGGCTACACCTTC
TRBJ2-7,few,TRBV29-1,TRBD1,CSVGTGGRTYEQYF,TGCAGCGTTGGGACAGGGGGCAGAACCTACGAGCAGTACTTC
TRBJ2-3,few,TRBV5-6,.,CASSWAGAQYF,TGTGCCAGCAGCTGGGCAGGGGCGCAGTATTTT
TRBJ2-7,.,TRBV4-3,TRBD2,CASSQEGLAARRGLYEQYF,TGCGCCAGCAGCCAAGAAGGACTAGCGGCAAGAAGGGGCCTCTACGAGCAGTACTTC
TRBJ2-7,few,TRBV29-1,.,CSGNPHEQYF,TGCAGCGGGAACCCCCACGAGCAGTACTTC
TRBJ1-6,few,TRBV18,TRBD1,CASSPLQGADYSPLHF,TGTGCCAGCTCACCGCTCCAGGGGGCCGATTATTCACCCCTCCACTTT
TRBJ2-3,.,TRBV28,.,CASSSGSIADTQYF,TGTGCCAGCAGCTCAGGGAGTATAGCAGATACGCAGTATTTT
TRBJ1-2,.,TRBV7-2,TRBD1,CASSLATGNYGYTF,TGTGCCAGCAGCTTAGCGACAGGGAACTATGGCTACACCTTC
TRBJ2-1,few,TRBV18,.,CASSPGGSEQFF,TGTGCCAGCTCACCAGGGGGCAGTGAGCAGTTCTTC
TRBJ2-1,.,TRBV7-9,.,CASSLGQNNEQFF,TGTGCCAGCAGCTTAGGTCAAAACAATGAGCAGTTCTTC
TRBJ2-5,.,TRBV7-2,.,CASSLAIGYQYF,TGTGCCAGCAGCTTAGCGATCGGTTACCAGTACTTC
TRBJ1-1,few,TRBV6-1,.,CASSVSGTQNTEAFF,TGTGCCAGCAGTGTCTCCGGGACACAGAACACTGAAGCTTTCTTT
TRBJ2-7,.,TRBV25-1,TRBD1,CASRRGQGGEQYF,TGTGCCAGCAGAAGGGGACAGGGGGGCGAGCAGTACTTC
TRBJ1-2,.,TRBV4-2,.,CASSQERAYTF,TGTGCCAGCAGCCAAGAGAGGGCCTACACCTTC
TRBJ2-3,.,TRBV10-3,TRBD2,CAISKGLAGVGGTDTQYF,TGTGCCATCAGTAAAGGACTAGCGGGAGTTGGTGGCACAGATACGCAGTATTTT
TRBJ1-4,.,TRBV18,.,CASGEVAAEKLFF,TGTGCCAGCGGAGAGGTTGCCGCGGAAAAACTGTTTTTT
TRBJ2-2,.,TRBV2,.,CASRPSYIGELFF,TGTGCCAGCAGGCCCAGTTACATCGGGGAGCTGTTTTTT
TRBJ2-7,many,TRBV28,.,CASSRGTYEQYF,TGTGCCAGCAGTCGCGGGACCTACGAGCAGTACTTC
TRBJ1-4,few,TRBV7-3,TRBD1,CASSADRDGKLFF,TGTGCCAGCAGCGCGGACAGGGACGGAAAACTGTTTTTT
TRBJ1-2,.,TRBV29-1,.,CSVSTGYGYTF,TGCAGCGTCTCCACAGGGTATGGCTACACCTTC
TRBJ1-2,.,TRBV9,.,CASSVGPQGYNYYGYTF,TGTGCCAGCAGCGTAGGGCCCCAGGGGTATAACTACTATGGCTACACCTTC
TRBJ2-7,.,TRBV4-3,TRBD1,CASSQAYRGNSYEQYF,TGCGCCAGCAGCCAAGCCTACAGGGGGAATAGCTACGAGCAGTACTTC
TRBJ1-1,few,TRBV5-1,.,CASSLGRENTEAFF,TGCGCCAGCAGTTTAGGACGGGAGAACACTGAAGCTTTCTTT
TRBJ1-4,.,TRBV10-3,.,CAIRRQENEKLFF,TGTGCCATCAGGCGACAGGAGAATGAAAAACTGTTTTTT
TRBJ1-6,.,TRBV15,.,CATGQRNSPLHF,TGTGCCACTGGACAGAGAAATTCACCCCTCCACTTT
TRBJ2-4,.,TRBV6-1,TRBD2,CASTTGGNIQYF,TGTGCCAGCACCACGGGGGGAAACATTCAGTACTTC
TRBJ2-6,.,TRBV27,.,CASSTTGTISGANVLTF,TGTGCCAGCAGTACCACAGGAACCATCTCTGGGGCCAACGTCCTGACTTTC
TRBJ1-2,.,TRBV19,.,CASSSKTEYPYGYTF,TGTGCCAGTAGTTCCAAGACCGAGTACCCCTATGGCTACACCTTC
TRBJ2-3,few,TRBV18,TRBD2,CASSPLRGSSTDTQYF,TGTGCCAGCTCACCCCTCCGCGGGAGCAGCACAGATACGCAGTATTTT
TRBJ2-7,.,TRBV10-3,TRBD2,CAISEPGTSGSYEQYF,TGTGCCATCAGTGAGCCGGGGACTAGCGGGAGTTACGAGCAGTACTTC